This TCR beta chain was documented in a study of blood T cell repertoires in COVID-19. As for the study in general: Acute and convalescent COVID-19 specimens originated in the United States, Italy and Spain.

The CDR3 spans 15 residues. V was pared by 0 bases and J by 14 bases, with 11 bases of the junction left unmatched. CDR1 is SGHRS, CDR2 YFSETQ, per germline. Per the original data handling: Amplification from reference gene primers served as the basis for estimated nucleated cell counts. Assay used: immunoSEQ multiplex PCR; TCRdb lists only in-frame clones, some missing. V and J calls and clone size are given by that table; D and trimming were obtained from the DNA. The profile covers roughly 120,000 clones, with less than 95% appearing a single time and 1.8% taken by the ten largest. The clonotype was recovered from a human donor with active COVID-19. The donor label of this sample is uncertain. The sequenced sample consisted of peripheral blood. V is TRBV5-1 and J is TRBJ1-6, with 7 bases matching TRBD1. Here the CDR3 DNA reads TGCGCCAGCAGCTTGGGTACAGGGGCGGTTTTCACCCTCCACTTT. It is translated as CASSLGTGAVFTLHF.